This is a list of T cell receptor beta chains from one sample in a study of blood T cell repertoires in COVID-19. Sequenced by immunoSEQ multiplex PCR; TCRdb stores in-frame clones only, minus some. The sample carries 310,000 or so clones, about 89% recorded once. Source material: peripheral blood. The receptors were gathered from a man between 18 and 35 years old who had recovered from COVID-19. CDR3s include the opening cysteine and the closing phenylalanine or tryptophan. D genes are given only for firm matches. Only some rows state a clone size, as once, few, many or a class for expanded clones.

J gene: TRBJ2-7
CDR3 length: 11
D gene: -
clone size: -
V gene: TRBV20-1
CDR3 protein: CSATQTYEQYF
CDR3 DNA: TGCAGTGCTACACAAACCTACGAGCAGTACTTC

J gene: TRBJ2-7
CDR3 length: 13
D gene: TRBD2
clone size: -
V gene: TRBV7-8
CDR3 protein: CASSFSGTHEQYF
CDR3 DNA: TGTGCCAGCAGCTTCAGCGGGACCCACGAGCAGTACTTC

J gene: TRBJ2-2
CDR3 length: 15
D gene: TRBD1
clone size: -
V gene: TRBV13
CDR3 protein: CASKQTGLNTGELFF
CDR3 DNA: TGTGCCAGCAAACAGACAGGGCTGAACACCGGGGAGCTGTTTTTT

J gene: TRBJ2-7
CDR3 length: 13
D gene: -
clone size: -
V gene: TRBV7-8
CDR3 protein: CASSLDRRWEQYF
CDR3 DNA: TGTGCCAGCAGCTTAGATCGCCGGTGGGAGCAGTACTTC

J gene: TRBJ2-7
CDR3 length: 17
D gene: -
clone size: -
V gene: TRBV16
CDR3 protein: CASSQFLDPGGSYEQYF
CDR3 DNA: TGTGCCAGCAGCCAATTTTTAGACCCCGGGGGCTCCTACGAGCAGTACTTC

J gene: TRBJ1-3
CDR3 length: 16
D gene: TRBD1
clone size: few
V gene: TRBV23-1
CDR3 protein: CASSPITGTERNTIYF
CDR3 DNA: TGCGCCAGCAGCCCGATTACCGGGACAGAAAGAAACACCATATATTTT

J gene: TRBJ1-1
CDR3 length: 14
D gene: -
clone size: -
V gene: TRBV4-2
CDR3 protein: CASSQSHGNTEAFF
CDR3 DNA: TGTGCCAGCAGCCAATCTCACGGGAACACTGAAGCTTTCTTT

J gene: TRBJ2-7
CDR3 length: 14
D gene: -
clone size: -
V gene: TRBV27
CDR3 protein: CASSFGDTSYEQYF
CDR3 DNA: TGTGCCAGCAGTTTTGGGGACACCTCCTACGAGCAGTACTTC

J gene: TRBJ2-1
CDR3 length: 18
D gene: -
clone size: -
V gene: TRBV18
CDR3 protein: CASSPLQTVYQIYNEQFF
CDR3 DNA: TGTGCCAGCTCACCATTACAGACAGTGTATCAGATCTACAATGAGCAGTTCTTC

J gene: TRBJ2-7
CDR3 length: 14
D gene: -
clone size: -
V gene: TRBV10-3
CDR3 protein: CAISGGGSTYEQYF
CDR3 DNA: TGTGCCATCAGTGGTGGGGGGAGCACATACGAGCAGTACTTC

J gene: TRBJ2-3
CDR3 length: 16
D gene: TRBD2
clone size: -
V gene: TRBV9
CDR3 protein: CASSSSAGVGPDTQYF
CDR3 DNA: TGTGCCAGCAGCTCCTCAGCGGGGGTGGGGCCAGATACGCAGTATTTT

J gene: TRBJ1-5
CDR3 length: 14
D gene: -
clone size: -
V gene: TRBV18
CDR3 protein: CASSPRAGDQPQHF
CDR3 DNA: TGTGCCAGCTCACCGAGGGCTGGGGATCAGCCCCAGCATTTT

J gene: TRBJ1-2
CDR3 length: 12
D gene: -
clone size: -
V gene: TRBV30
CDR3 protein: CAWSVQGYGYTF
CDR3 DNA: TGTGCCTGGAGTGTACAGGGCTATGGCTACACCTTC

J gene: TRBJ2-7
CDR3 length: 15
D gene: -
clone size: -
V gene: TRBV2
CDR3 protein: CASRFSDSPTYEQYF
CDR3 DNA: TGTGCCAGCAGATTTTCGGACTCGCCGACCTACGAGCAGTACTTC

J gene: TRBJ2-2
CDR3 length: 14
D gene: -
clone size: -
V gene: TRBV27
CDR3 protein: CASRQASYTGELFF
CDR3 DNA: TGTGCCAGCAGACAGGCGTCTTACACCGGGGAGCTGTTTTTT

J gene: TRBJ2-1
CDR3 length: 15
D gene: TRBD2
clone size: -
V gene: TRBV13
CDR3 protein: CASSLTAGGPWEQFF
CDR3 DNA: TGTGCCAGCAGCTTAACAGCGGGGGGGCCTTGGGAGCAGTTCTTC

J gene: TRBJ1-2
CDR3 length: 14
D gene: TRBD1
clone size: -
V gene: TRBV27
CDR3 protein: CASSLRTGSFTYTF
CDR3 DNA: TGTGCCAGCAGTTTACGGACAGGGTCCTTTACATACACCTTC

J gene: TRBJ1-5
CDR3 length: 14
D gene: TRBD1
clone size: once
V gene: TRBV19
CDR3 protein: CASIQGASNQPQHF
CDR3 DNA: TGTGCCAGTATCCAGGGGGCAAGCAATCAGCCCCAGCATTTT

J gene: TRBJ1-4
CDR3 length: 12
D gene: -
clone size: once
V gene: TRBV19
CDR3 protein: CASRDGSEKLFF
CDR3 DNA: TGTGCCAGTAGAGACGGTAGCGAAAAACTGTTTTTT

J gene: TRBJ1-2
CDR3 length: 13
D gene: -
clone size: -
V gene: TRBV19
CDR3 protein: CASSIAEGHGYTF
CDR3 DNA: TGTGCCAGTAGTATAGCGGAGGGCCATGGCTACACCTTC

J gene: TRBJ1-5
CDR3 length: 18
D gene: TRBD1
clone size: -
V gene: TRBV6-2/TRBV6-3
CDR3 protein: CASSYWGQGALSNQPQHF
CDR3 DNA: TGTGCCAGCAGTTATTGGGGACAGGGGGCGTTGAGCAATCAGCCCCAGCATTTT

J gene: TRBJ2-5
CDR3 length: 12
D gene: -
clone size: -
V gene: TRBV18
CDR3 protein: CASSQDGETQYF
CDR3 DNA: TGTGCCAGCTCCCAAGACGGGGAGACCCAGTACTTC